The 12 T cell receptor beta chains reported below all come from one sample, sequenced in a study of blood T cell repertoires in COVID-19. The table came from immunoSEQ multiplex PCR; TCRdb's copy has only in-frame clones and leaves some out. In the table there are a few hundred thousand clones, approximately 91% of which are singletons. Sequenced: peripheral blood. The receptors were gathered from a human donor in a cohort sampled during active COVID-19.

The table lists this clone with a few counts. Here the CDR3 DNA reads TGTGCCAGCAGCCAAGTTTCCGGGAATCATCAGCCCCAGCATTTT. It encodes CASSQVSGNHQPQHF. V gene TRBV4-2 combines with J gene TRBJ1-5; no clear D gene. The V end lost 1 base, the J end lost 5 bases, and 12 bases lay between the germline ends. Germline V gives CDR1 LGHNA, CDR2 YNFKEQ. The CDR3 spans 15 residues.

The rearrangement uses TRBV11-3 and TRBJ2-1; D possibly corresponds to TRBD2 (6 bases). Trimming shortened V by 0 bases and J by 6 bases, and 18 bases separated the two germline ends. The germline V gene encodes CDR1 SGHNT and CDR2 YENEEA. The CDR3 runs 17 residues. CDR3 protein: CASSLDYSGLSTNEQFF. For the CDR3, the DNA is TGTGCCAGCAGCTTAGATTACTCCGGACTAAGTACCAATGAGCAGTTCTTC.

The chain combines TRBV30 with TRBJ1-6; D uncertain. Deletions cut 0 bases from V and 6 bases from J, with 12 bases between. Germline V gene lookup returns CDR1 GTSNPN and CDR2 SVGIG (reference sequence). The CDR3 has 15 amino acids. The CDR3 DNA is TGTGCCTGGAGTGTACTAGAACGGGGTAATTCACCCCTCCACTTT. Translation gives CAWSVLERGNSPLHF.

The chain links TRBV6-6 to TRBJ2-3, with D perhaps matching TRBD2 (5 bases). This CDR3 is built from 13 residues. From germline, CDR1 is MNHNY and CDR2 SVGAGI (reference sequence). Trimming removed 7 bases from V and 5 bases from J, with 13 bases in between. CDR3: CASTRVGGDTQYF. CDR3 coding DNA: TGTGCCAGCACGAGGGTCGGCGGAGATACGCAGTATTTT.

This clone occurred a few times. CDR3 amino acids: CAISGGTGSTDTQYF. The CDR3 DNA sequence: TGTGCCATCAGTGGCGGGACTGGTAGCACAGATACGCAGTATTTT. The chain couples TRBV10-3 to TRBJ2-3; possibly TRBD2 for D (6 bases). Germline CDR1 reads ENHRY; CDR2 reads SYGVKD. CDR3 length equals 15 residues. Trimming took off 4 bases at V and 0 bases at J, with 11 bases between the two ends.

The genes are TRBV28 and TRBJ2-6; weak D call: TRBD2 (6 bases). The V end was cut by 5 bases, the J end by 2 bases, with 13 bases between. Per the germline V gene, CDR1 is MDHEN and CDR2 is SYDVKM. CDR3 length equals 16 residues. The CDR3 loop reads CASSLYGSTGANVLTF. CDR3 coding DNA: TGTGCCAGCAGTCTTTACGGGAGTACTGGGGCCAACGTCCTGACTTTC.

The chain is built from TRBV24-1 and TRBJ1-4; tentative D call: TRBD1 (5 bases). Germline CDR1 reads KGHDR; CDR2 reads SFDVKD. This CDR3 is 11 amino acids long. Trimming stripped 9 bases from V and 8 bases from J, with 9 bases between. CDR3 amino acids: CATLTGEKLFF. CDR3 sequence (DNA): TGTGCCACCCTAACAGGAGAAAAACTGTTTTTT.

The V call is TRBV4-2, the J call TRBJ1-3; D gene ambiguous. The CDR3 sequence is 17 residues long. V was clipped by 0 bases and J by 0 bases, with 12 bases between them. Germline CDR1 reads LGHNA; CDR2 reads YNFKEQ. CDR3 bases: TGTGCCAGCAGCCAAGAACATCAGGCCTACTCTGGAAACACCATATATTTT. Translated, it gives CASSQEHQAYSGNTIYF.

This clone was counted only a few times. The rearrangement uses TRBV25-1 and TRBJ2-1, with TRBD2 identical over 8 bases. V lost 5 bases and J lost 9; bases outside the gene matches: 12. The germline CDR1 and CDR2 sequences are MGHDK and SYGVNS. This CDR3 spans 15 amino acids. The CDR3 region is CASSPSGLAGFEQFF. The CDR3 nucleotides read TGTGCCAGCAGTCCCTCCGGACTAGCAGGATTTGAGCAGTTCTTC.

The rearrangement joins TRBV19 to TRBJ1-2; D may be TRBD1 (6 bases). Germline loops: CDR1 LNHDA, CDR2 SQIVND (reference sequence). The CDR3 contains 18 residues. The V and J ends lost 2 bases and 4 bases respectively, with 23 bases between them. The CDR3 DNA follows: TGTGCCAGTAGTATATCCTCGTGGGCAGGGGCGCGGCGCTATGGCTACACCTTC. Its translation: CASSISSWAGARRYGYTF.

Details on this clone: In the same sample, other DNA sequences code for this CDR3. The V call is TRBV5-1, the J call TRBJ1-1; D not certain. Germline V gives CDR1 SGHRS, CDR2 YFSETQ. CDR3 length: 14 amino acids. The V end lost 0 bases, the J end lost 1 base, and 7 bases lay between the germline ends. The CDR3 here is CASSLDRANTEAFF. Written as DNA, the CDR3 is TGCGCCAGCAGCTTGGACAGAGCGAACACTGAAGCTTTCTTT.

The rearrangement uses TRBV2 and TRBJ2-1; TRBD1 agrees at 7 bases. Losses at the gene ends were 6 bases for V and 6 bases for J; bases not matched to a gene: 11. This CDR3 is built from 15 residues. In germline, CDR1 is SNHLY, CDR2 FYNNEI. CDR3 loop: CASSLRDSPSNEQFF. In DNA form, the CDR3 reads TGTGCCAGCAGCCTCCGGGACAGCCCCTCCAATGAGCAGTTCTTC.